The 14 T cell receptor beta chains given below trace back to one sample, sequenced in a study of blood T cell repertoires in COVID-19 (TCRdb year 2020). To prepare the library, the immunoSEQ multiplex PCR assay was applied. TCRdb limited this immuneACCESS table to in-frame rearrangements with V and J called. A share of clones is missing; checked studies link under half to unresolved V genes, and the rest is unexplained. This sample is represented by about 80,000 clones; about four fifths of them were singletons. Roughly 9% of the sample goes to the ten largest clones. Material for sequencing was peripheral blood. The receptors stem from a human donor in a cohort sampled during active COVID-19.

This CDR3 reads CASTLGGTGTYEQYF. The CDR3 DNA is TGTGCCAGCACCCTGGGGGGGACAGGGACCTACGAGCAGTACTTC. This chain links TRBV28 with TRBJ2-7; 9 bases are a match to TRBD1. The CDR3 length is 15 residues. Germline V lookup: CDR1 MDHEN, CDR2 SYDVKM. V dropped 7 bases and J dropped 2; count of bases not matched to a gene: 9.

The V gene is TRBV10-3, the J gene TRBJ1-1; weak D call: TRBD1 (6 bases). V was clipped by 3 bases and J by 0 bases, with 11 bases between them. The CDR3 is 15 residues long. Germline values: CDR1 ENHRY, CDR2 SYGVKD. CDR3 nucleotides: TGTGCCATCAGTGATTCCGACAGGATGAACACTGAAGCTTTCTTT. Translation gives CAISDSDRMNTEAFF.

The chain carries TRBV6-2 or TRBV6-3 and TRBJ2-3; D gene uncertain. This CDR3 is 12 amino acids long. Per the germline V gene, CDR1 is MNHEY and CDR2 is SVGEGT. V shed 6 bases and J shed 2 bases, with 6 bases lying between them. Here the CDR3 reads CASSPATDTQYF. The CDR3 coding sequence is TGTGCCAGCAGCCCGGCCACAGATACGCAGTATTTT.

V gene TRBV10-2 combines with J gene TRBJ2-7, with 10 positions matching TRBD2. CDR3 size: 13 residues. Germline CDR1 and CDR2: WSHSY and SAAADI. The ends lost 4 bases at V and 3 bases at J; junction bases unmatched: 0. The CDR3 nucleotides are TGCGCCAGCAGTGCTAGCGGGGGCTACGAGCAGTACTTC. The encoded protein is CASSASGGYEQYF.

This clone was counted between two and nine times. The chain carries TRBV30 and TRBJ2-7, with D unresolved. The ends were cut back, 5 bases at V and 2 bases at J, with 7 bases in the middle. The CDR3 sequence is 11 residues long. CDR1 is GTSNPN, CDR2 SVGIG, per germline (reference sequence). The CDR3 loop reads CAWYTAYEQYF. DNA of the CDR3: TGTGCCTGGTATACAGCCTACGAGCAGTACTTC.

The chain has TRBV28 and TRBJ2-7; 8 nucleotides line up with TRBD1. The CDR3 is made up of 15 amino acids. Germline lookup yields CDR1 MDHEN and CDR2 SYDVKM. V shed 5 bases, J shed 0 bases, and the junction held 6 bases outside the gene matches. CDR3 DNA sequence: TGTGCCAGCAGTCGGGACAGGTTGAGCTCCTACGAGCAGTACTTC. Residues: CASSRDRLSSYEQYF.

J is TRBJ2-2 and V is TRBV11-3; D gene uncertain. V lost 1 base and J 2 bases, leaving 2 bases between the germline ends. The CDR3 has 13 residues. Per the germline V gene, CDR1 is SGHNT and CDR2 is YENEEA. The CDR3 loop is CASSLVNTGELFF. The CDR3 region has the DNA TGTGCCAGCAGCTTAGTAAACACCGGGGAGCTGTTTTTT.

The V gene is TRBV5-1, the J gene TRBJ1-2; 7 bases line up with TRBD1. Germline values: CDR1 SGHRS, CDR2 YFSETQ. J gave up 8 bases and V 5 bases, and 9 bases lay outside the gene matches. This CDR3 spans 13 amino acids. CDR3 DNA sequence: TGCGCCAGCAGAAGGGACAGCCCGTGGGGCTACACCTTC. It yields the protein CASRRDSPWGYTF.

J is TRBJ2-7 and V is TRBV11-3; 8 positions match TRBD1. The CDR3 totals 13 residues. The V and J ends lost 8 bases and 7 bases, in that order; junction bases with no gene match: 10. Germline values: CDR1 SGHNT, CDR2 YENEEA. The CDR3 nucleotides read TGTGCCAGCTCGGGGCAGGGGGCGTGGGAGCAGTACTTC. Protein sequence: CASSGQGAWEQYF.

This clone occurred once. This chain uses TRBV5-1 with TRBJ2-5, with a possible D match to TRBD2 (5 bases). This CDR3 is built from 12 residues. The germline V gene has CDR1 SGHRS and CDR2 YFSETQ. V lost 4 bases and J 5 bases, leaving 9 bases between the germline ends. The CDR3 DNA is TGCGCCAGCAGCCAAAGAGGGGAGACCCAGTACTTC. Residues: CASSQRGETQYF.

CDR3: CASTRTGGDYGYTF. In DNA form, the CDR3 reads TGTGCCAGCACCCGGACAGGGGGAGACTATGGCTACACCTTC. This chain links TRBV6-6 with TRBJ1-2, with 10 bases aligning to TRBD1. Germline trimming cut 7 bases from V and 3 bases from J; bases unmatched to any gene: 5. There are 14 residues in the CDR3. The V gene's germline CDR1 is MNHNY and CDR2 SVGAGI (reference sequence).

This chain joins TRBV6-1 and TRBJ1-5; the match to TRBD1 covers 9 bases. The CDR3 extends over 16 amino acids. Germline assignment: CDR1 MNHNS and CDR2 SASEGT. V was pared by 4 bases and J by 2 bases, with 6 bases of the junction left unmatched. CDR3 DNA: TGTGCCAGCAGTGCGTCACAGGGGGCTGGCAATCAGCCCCAGCATTTT. Protein product: CASSASQGAGNQPQHF.

This clone was detected only once. V is TRBV5-1 and J is TRBJ2-5; 10 nucleotides agree with TRBD1. The V segment lost 4 bases and the J segment 5 bases; nucleotides outside the gene matches: 8. In germline, CDR1 is SGHRS, CDR2 YFSETQ. The CDR3 is made up of 15 amino acids. DNA for the CDR3: TGCGCCAGCAGCCCCTCCCGGGGACAGGGGGAGACCCAGTACTTC. Its translation: CASSPSRGQGETQYF.

The chain combines TRBV10-1 with TRBJ2-1; TRBD1 is a possible D gene (6 bases). The germline V gene has CDR1 WNHNN and CDR2 SYGVQD (reference sequence). Trimming shortened V by 0 bases and J by 7 bases, and 7 bases separated the two germline ends. This CDR3 region has 13 residues. The CDR3 region is CASSESGGNEQFF. In nucleotides, the CDR3 is TGCGCCAGCAGTGAGTCAGGGGGAAATGAGCAGTTCTTC.